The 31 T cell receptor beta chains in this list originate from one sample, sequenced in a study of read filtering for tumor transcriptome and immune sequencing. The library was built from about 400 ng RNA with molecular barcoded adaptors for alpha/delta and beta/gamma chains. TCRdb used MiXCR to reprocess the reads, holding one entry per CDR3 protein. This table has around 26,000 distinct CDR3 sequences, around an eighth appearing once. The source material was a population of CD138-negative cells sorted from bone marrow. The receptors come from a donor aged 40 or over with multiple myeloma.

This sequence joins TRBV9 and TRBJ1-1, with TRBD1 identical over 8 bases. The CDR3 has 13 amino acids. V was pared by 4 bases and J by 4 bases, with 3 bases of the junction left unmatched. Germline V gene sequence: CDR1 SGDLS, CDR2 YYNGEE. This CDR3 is CASSPQGATEAFF. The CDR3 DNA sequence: TGTGCCAGCAGCCCTCAGGGGGCCACTGAAGCTTTCTTT.

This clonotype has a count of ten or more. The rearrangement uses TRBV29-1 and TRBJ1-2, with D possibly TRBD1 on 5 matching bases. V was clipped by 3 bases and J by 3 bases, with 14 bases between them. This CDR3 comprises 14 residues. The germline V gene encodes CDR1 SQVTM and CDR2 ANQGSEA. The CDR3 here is CSVDSGRDYYGYTF. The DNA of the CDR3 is TGCAGCGTTGATTCTGGCAGGGACTACTATGGCTACACCTTC.

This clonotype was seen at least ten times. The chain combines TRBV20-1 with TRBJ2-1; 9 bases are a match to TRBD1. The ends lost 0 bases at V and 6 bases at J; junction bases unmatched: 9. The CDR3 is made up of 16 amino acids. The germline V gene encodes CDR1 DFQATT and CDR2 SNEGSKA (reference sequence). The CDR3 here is CSAREPRDRAANEQFF. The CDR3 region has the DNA TGCAGTGCTAGAGAACCCCGGGACAGGGCTGCCAATGAGCAGTTCTTC.

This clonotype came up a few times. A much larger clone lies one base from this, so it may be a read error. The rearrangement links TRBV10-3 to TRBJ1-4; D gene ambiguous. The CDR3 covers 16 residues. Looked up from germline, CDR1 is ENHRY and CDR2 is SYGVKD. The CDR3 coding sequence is TGTGCCATCAGTGAGTCGATGAGTCCAACTAATGAAAACCTGTTTTTT. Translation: CAISESMSPTNENLFF.

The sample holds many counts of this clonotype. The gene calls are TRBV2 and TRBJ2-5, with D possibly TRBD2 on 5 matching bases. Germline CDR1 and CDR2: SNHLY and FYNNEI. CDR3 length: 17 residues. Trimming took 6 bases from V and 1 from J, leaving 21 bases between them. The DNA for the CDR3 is TGTGCCAGCAGAGGAGGTTGGACCCGGACGTCCCAAGAGACCCAGTACTTC. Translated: CASRGGWTRTSQETQYF.

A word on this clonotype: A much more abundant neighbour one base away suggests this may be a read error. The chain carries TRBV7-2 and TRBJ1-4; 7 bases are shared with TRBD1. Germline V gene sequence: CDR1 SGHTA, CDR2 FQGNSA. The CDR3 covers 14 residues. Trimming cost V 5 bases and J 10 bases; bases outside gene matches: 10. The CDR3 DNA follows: TGTGCCAGCAGCCTTCAACAGGGGTATGTAAAACTGTTTTTT. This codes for CASSLQQGYVKLFF.

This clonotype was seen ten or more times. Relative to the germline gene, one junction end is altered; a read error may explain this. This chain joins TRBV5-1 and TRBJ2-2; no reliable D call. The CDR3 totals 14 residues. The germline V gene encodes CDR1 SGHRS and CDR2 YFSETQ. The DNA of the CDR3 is TGTGCCAGCAGCTTAGATTCGAACACCGGGGAGCTGTTTTTT. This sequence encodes CASSLDSNTGELFF.

DNA for the CDR3: TGTGCCAGCAGTTACTACGGGACCTCTGGGGCCAACGTCCTGACTTTC. Protein sequence: CASSYYGTSGANVLTF. The chain couples TRBV6-5 to TRBJ2-6; D tentatively fits TRBD1 or TRBD2 (5 bases each). The V end was cut by 1 base, the J end by 0 bases, with 7 bases between. The CDR3 length is 16 residues. Germline V CDR1 and CDR2: MNHEY, SVGAGI.

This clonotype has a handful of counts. This CDR3 reads CAWGQGFPPYGYTF. The CDR3 DNA follows: TGTGCCTGGGGACAGGGGTTCCCACCTTATGGCTACACCTTC. V and J are TRBV30 and TRBJ1-2, with 9 bases that match TRBD1. Losses at the gene ends were 5 bases for V and 5 bases for J; bases not matched to a gene: 9. The CDR3 consists of 14 residues. CDR1 and CDR2 from the germline V gene are GTSNPN and SVGIG (reference sequence).

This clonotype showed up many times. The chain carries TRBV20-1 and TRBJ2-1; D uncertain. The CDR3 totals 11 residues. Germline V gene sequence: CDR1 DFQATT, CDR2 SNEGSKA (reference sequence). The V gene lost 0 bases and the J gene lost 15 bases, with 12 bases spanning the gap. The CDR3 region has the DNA TGCAGTGCTAGAGACGGAAGCCAGCTGTTCTTC. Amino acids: CSARDGSQLFF.

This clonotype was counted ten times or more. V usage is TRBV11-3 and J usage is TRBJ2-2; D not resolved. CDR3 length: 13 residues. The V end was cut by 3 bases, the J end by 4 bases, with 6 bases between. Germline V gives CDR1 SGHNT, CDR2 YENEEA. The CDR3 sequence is CASSFRGTGELFF. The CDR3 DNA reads TGTGCCAGCAGCTTCCGCGGCACCGGGGAGCTGTTTTTT.

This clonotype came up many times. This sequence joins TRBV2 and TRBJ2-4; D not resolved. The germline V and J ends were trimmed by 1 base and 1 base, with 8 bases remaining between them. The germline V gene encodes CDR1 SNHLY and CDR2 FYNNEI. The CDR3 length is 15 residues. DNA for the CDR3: TGTGCCAGCAGTGAAGGGGGTACGGCCAAAAACATTCAGTACTTC. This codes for CASSEGGTAKNIQYF.

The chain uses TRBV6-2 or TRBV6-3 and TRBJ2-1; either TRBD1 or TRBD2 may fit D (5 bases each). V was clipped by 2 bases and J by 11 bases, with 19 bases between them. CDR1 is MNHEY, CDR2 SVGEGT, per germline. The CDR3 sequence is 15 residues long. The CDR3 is CASSYPTRDHSKQFF. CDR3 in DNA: TGTGCCAGCAGTTACCCAACGAGGGACCACAGTAAGCAGTTCTTC.

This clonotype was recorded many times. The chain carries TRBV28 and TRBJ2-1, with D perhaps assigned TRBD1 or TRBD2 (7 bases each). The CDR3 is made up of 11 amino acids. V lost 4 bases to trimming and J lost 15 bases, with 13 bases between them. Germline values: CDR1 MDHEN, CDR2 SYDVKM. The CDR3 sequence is CASSSARGGFF. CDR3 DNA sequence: TGTGCCAGCAGTTCCGCCAGGGGGGGGTTCTTC.

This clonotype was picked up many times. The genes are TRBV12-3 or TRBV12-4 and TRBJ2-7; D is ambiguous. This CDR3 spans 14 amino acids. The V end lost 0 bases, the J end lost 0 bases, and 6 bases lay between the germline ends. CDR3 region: CASSLAWDSYEQYF. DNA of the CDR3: TGTGCCAGCAGTTTAGCCTGGGACTCCTACGAGCAGTACTTC.

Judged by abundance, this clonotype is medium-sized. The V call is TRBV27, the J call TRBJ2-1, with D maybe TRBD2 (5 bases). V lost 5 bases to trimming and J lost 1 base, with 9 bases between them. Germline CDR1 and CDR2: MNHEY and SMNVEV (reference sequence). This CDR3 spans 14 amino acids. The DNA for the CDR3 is TGTGCCAGCAGTATCGGGGTTTCCTACAATGAGCAGTTCTTC. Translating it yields CASSIGVSYNEQFF.

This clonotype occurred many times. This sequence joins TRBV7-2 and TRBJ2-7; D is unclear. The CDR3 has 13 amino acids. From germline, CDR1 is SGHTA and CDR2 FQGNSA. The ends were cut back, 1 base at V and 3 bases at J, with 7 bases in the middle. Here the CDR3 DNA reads TGTGCCAGCAGCTTAGTGTCCGGCTACGAGCAGTACTTC. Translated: CASSLVSGYEQYF.

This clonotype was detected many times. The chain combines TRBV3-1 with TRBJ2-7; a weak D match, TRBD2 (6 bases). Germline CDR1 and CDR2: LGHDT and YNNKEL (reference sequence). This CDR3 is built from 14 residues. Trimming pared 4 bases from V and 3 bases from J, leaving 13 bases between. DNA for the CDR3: TGTGCCAGCAGCCGCTCCGCCGGGGGCTACGAGCAGTACTTC. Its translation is CASSRSAGGYEQYF.

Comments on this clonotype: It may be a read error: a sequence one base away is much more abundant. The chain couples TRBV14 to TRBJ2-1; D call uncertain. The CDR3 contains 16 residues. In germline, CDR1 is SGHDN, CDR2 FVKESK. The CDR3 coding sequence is TGTGCCAGCAGCCATCGGGCGCTTACCTCCTACAATGAGCAGTCCTTC. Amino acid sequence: CASSHRALTSYNEQSF.

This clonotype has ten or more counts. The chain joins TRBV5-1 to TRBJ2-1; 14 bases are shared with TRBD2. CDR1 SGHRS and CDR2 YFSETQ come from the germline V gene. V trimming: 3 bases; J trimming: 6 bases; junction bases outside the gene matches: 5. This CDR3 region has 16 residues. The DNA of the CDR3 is TGCGCCAGCAGCTCGAGCGGGACTAGCGGGAGCAATGAGCAGTTCTTC. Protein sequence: CASSSSGTSGSNEQFF.

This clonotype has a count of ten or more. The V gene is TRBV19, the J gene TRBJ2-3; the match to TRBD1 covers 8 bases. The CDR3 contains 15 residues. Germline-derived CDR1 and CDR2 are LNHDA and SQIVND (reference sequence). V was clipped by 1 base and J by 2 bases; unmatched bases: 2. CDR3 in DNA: TGTGCCAGTAGTATAGGGACAGGGATCACAGATACGCAGTATTTT. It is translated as CASSIGTGITDTQYF.

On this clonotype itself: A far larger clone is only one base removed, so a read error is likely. CDR3 sequence reads: CTSSGTAWSNQPQHF. For the CDR3, the DNA is TGTACCAGCAGCGGGACGGCTTGGAGCAATCAGCCCCAGCATTTT. The chain joins TRBV10-1 to TRBJ1-5; D might be TRBD1 (5 bases). This CDR3 is 15 amino acids long. Per the germline V gene, CDR1 is WNHNN and CDR2 is SYGVQD (reference sequence).

This chain's CDR3 is CAWSKWKGGYAADTQYF. The CDR3 DNA reads as TGTGCCTGGAGTAAGTGGAAAGGGGGTTATGCCGCAGATACGCAGTATTTT. The chain carries TRBV30 and TRBJ2-3; perhaps TRBD1 as D (6 bases). Germline lookup yields CDR1 GTSNPN and CDR2 SVGIG (reference sequence). Between the trimmed V and J ends, which lost 2 bases and 4 bases, there was a span of 22 bases. This CDR3 is built from 17 residues.

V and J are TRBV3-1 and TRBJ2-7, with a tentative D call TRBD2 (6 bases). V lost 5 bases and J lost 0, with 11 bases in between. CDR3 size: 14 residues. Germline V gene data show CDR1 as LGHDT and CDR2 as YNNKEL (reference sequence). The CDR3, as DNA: TGTGCCAGCAGCTTTGGAGGGCCCTCCTACGAGCAGTACTTC. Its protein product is CASSFGGPSYEQYF.

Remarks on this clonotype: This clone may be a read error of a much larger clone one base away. The CDR3 spells CSARETGGQPQHF. The CDR3 DNA reads TGCAGTGCTAGAGAGACAGGGGGTCAGCCCCAGCATTTT. The chain links TRBV20-1 to TRBJ1-5; 9 nucleotides agree with TRBD1. Germline CDR1 and CDR2: DFQATT and SNEGSKA (reference sequence). The J segment lost 6 bases and the V segment lost 0 bases, leaving 0 bases of the junction unmatched. The CDR3 has 13 amino acids.

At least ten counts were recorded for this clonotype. This chain's CDR3 is CSVLEGNQPQHF. The CDR3 region has the DNA TGCAGCGTGCTCGAAGGGAATCAGCCCCAGCATTTT. This chain connects TRBV29-1 to TRBJ1-5, with unresolved D. Germline lookup yields CDR1 SQVTM and CDR2 ANQGSEA. V lost 6 bases and J lost 4, with 10 bases in between. The CDR3 consists of 12 residues.

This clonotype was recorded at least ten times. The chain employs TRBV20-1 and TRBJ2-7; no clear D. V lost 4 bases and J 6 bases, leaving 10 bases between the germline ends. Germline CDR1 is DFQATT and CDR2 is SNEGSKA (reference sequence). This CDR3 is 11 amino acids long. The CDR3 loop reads CSATQLSEQYF. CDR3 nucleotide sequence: TGCAGTGCTACACAACTATCCGAGCAGTACTTC.

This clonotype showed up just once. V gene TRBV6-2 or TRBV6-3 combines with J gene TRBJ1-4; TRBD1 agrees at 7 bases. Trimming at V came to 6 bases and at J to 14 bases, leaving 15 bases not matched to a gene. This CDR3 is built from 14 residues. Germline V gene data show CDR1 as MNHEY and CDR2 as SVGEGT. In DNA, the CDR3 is TGTGCCAGCAGGAGGACAGGAGGTGATGGAAAGCTGTTTTTT. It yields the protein CASRRTGGDGKLFF.

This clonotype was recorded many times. The CDR3 here is CASSQLGDGTQYF. DNA for the CDR3: TGTGCCAGCAGCCAACTAGGGGACGGTACGCAGTATTTT. This chain uses TRBV3-1 with TRBJ2-3; D assignment may be TRBD1 or TRBD2 (5 bases each). The V gene's germline CDR1 is LGHDT and CDR2 YNNKEL (reference sequence). CDR3 length equals 13 residues. Trimming removed 2 bases from V and 8 bases from J, with 11 bases in between.

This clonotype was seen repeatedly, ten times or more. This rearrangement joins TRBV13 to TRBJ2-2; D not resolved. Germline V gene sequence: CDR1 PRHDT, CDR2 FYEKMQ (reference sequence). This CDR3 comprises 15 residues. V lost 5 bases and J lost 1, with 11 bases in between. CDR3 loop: CASSPRVRNTGELFF. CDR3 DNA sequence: TGTGCCAGCAGCCCCCGTGTTCGGAACACCGGGGAGCTGTTTTTT. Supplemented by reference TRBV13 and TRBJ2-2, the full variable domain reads AAGVIQSPRHLIKEKRETATLKCYPIPRHDTVYWYQQGPGQDPQFLISFYEKMQSDKGSIPDRFSAQQFSDYHSELNMSSLELGDSALYFCASSPRVRNTGELFFGEGSRLTVL.

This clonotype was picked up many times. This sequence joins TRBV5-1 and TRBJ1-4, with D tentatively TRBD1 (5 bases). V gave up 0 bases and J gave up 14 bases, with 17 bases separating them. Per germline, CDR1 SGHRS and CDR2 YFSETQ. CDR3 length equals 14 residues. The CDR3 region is CASSLGQPLVRLFF. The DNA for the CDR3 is TGCGCCAGCAGCTTGGGACAGCCCTTGGTCAGGCTGTTTTTT.